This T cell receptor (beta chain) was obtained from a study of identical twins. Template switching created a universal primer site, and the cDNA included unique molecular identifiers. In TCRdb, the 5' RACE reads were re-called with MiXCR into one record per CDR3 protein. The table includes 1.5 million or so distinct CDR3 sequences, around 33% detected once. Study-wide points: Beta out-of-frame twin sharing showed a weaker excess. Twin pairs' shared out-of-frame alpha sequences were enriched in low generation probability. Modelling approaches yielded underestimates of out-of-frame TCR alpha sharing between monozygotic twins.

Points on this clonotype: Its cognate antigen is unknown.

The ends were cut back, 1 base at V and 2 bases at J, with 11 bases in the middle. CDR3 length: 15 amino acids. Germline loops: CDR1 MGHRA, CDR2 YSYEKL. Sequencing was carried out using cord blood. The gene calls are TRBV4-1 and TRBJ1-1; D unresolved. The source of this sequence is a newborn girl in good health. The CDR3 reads CASSQGELGNTEAFF. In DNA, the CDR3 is TGCGCCAGCAGCCAAGGAGAACTGGGCAACACTGAAGCTTTCTTT.